Listed below are T cell receptor beta chains from one sample, sequenced in a study of blood T cell repertoires in COVID-19. Sequencing was performed with immunoSEQ multiplex PCR; in TCRdb, only in-frame clones are kept and a portion is missing. The repertoire consists of about 91,000 clones, with roughly 91% occurring once and the leading ten covering around 4.7%. The sequenced material came from peripheral blood. These receptors originate from a woman of 80 years or more with active COVID-19. Each CDR3 is given with its conserved first and last residue.

>TRBV11-2
CASSFRDRDSPLHF
>TRBV7-2
CASSYQAGGGETQYF
>TRBV5-6
CASSLGLAGNYNEQFF
>TRBV2
CASSDEGLWPLLSGNTIYF
>TRBV6-5
CATSEEALGGNTIYF
>TRBV11-2
CASSLGKPGTGLWETQYF
>TRBV28
CASSPGQGRLNNSPLHF
>TRBV7-2
CASSFIGGPNEKLFF
>TRBV7-3
CASSLSPGAATDTQYF
>TRBV28
CASSSGQGSEQYF
>TRBV27
CASREGQGTNTGELFF
>TRBV9
CASSVEGAGANVLTF
>TRBV10-3
CAIRPGQGAHEQYF
>TRBV9
CASSTGTSGSYEQYF
>TRBV4-1
CASSPSTGTNSPLHF
>TRBV27
CASSFWPAGRTDTQYF
>TRBV27
CASSFLGTNSDEQFF
>TRBV24-1
CATSDEARGNQPQHF
>TRBV19
CASTSPGTSGVAKNIQYF
>TRBV28
CASSLLTPGHKGYTF
>TRBV5-6
CASSTPGYGEKLFF
>TRBV2
CASSDRAATEAFF
>TRBV7-3
CASSPGAGDYGYTF
>TRBV28
CASSPGDRTQSPLHF
>TRBV6-2/TRBV6-3
CASSSSGASKNIQYF
>TRBV30
CAWSTGGRGTQYF
>TRBV6-2/TRBV6-3
CASSPPEYRGNEQFF
>TRBV3-1/TRBV3-2
CASSQVGNYNEQFF
>TRBV7-6
CASSSWTSGTAGELFF
>TRBV19
CASSRFGTVNEKLFF